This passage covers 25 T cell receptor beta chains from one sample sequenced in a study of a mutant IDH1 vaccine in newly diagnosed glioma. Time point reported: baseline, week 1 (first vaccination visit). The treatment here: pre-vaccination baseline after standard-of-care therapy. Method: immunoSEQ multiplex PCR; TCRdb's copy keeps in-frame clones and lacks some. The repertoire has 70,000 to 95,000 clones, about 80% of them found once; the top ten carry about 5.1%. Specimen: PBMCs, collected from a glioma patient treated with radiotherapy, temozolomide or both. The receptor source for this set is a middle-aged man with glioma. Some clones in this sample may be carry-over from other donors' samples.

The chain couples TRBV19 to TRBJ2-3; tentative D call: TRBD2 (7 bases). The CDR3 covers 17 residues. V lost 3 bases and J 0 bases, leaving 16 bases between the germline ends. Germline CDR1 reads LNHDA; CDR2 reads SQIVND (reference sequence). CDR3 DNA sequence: TGTGCCAGTAGTATGTTCGCGGGGGCCTCTAGCACAGATACGCAGTATTTT. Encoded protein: CASSMFAGASSTDTQYF.

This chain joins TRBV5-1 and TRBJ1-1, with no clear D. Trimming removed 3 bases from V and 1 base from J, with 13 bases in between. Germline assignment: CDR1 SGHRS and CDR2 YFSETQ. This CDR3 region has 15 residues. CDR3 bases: TGCGCCAGCAGCTCCGACGGAGCCCGGAACACTGAAGCTTTCTTT. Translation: CASSSDGARNTEAFF.

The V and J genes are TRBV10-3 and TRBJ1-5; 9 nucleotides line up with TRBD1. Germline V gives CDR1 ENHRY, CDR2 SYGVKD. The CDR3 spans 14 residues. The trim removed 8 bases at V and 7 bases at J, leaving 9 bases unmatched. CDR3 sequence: CAIARTGAGQPQHF. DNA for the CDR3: TGTGCCATCGCCCGGACAGGGGCAGGGCAGCCCCAGCATTTT.

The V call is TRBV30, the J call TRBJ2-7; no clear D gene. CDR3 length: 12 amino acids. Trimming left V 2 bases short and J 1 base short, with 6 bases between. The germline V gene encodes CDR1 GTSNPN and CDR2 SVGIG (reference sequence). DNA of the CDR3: TGTGCCTGGAGTCGTCTTTCCTACGAGCAGTACTTC. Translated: CAWSRLSYEQYF.

CDR3 in amino acids: CASSLGPLNYGYTF. CDR3 DNA sequence: TGTGCCAGCAGCTTGGGGCCCCTGAACTATGGCTACACCTTC. The chain links TRBV5-5 to TRBJ1-2; D is ambiguous. V lost 0 bases to trimming and J lost 2 bases, with 8 bases between them. This CDR3 is built from 14 residues. Germline CDR1 is SGHKS and CDR2 is YYEKEE (reference sequence).

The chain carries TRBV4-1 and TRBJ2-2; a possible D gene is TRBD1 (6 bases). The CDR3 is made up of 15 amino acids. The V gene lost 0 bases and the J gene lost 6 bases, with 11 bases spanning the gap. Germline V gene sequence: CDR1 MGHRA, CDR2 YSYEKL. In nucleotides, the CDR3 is TGCGCCAGCAGCCAAGAGAGGGCAGGGGCCGGGGAGCTGTTTTTT. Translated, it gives CASSQERAGAGELFF.

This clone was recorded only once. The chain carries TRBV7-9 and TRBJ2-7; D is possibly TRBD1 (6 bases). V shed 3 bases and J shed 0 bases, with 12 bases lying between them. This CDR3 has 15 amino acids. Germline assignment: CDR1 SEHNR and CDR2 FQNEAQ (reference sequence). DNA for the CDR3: TGTGCCAGCAGCTTGTTAACAGGGATCTCCTACGAGCAGTACTTC. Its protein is CASSLLTGISYEQYF. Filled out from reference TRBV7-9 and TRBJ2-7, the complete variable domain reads DTGVSQNPRHKITKRGQNVTFRCDPISEHNRLYWYRQTLGQGPEFLTYFQNEAQLEKSRLLSDRFSAERPKGSFSTLEIQRTEQGDSAMYLCASSLLTGISYEQYFGPGTRLTVT.

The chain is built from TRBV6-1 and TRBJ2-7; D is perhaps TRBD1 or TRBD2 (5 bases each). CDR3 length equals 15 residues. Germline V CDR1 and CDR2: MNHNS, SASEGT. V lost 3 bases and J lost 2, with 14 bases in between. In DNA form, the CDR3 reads TGTGCCAGCAGTGAGCAACGGCAGGGACCCTACGAGCAGTACTTC. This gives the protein CASSEQRQGPYEQYF.

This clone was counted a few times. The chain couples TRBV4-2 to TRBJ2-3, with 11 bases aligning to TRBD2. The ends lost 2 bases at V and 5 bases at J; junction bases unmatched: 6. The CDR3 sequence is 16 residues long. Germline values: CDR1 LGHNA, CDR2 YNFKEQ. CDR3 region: CASSQQLAGAGDTQYF. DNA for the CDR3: TGTGCCAGCAGCCAACAACTAGCGGGGGCCGGAGATACGCAGTATTTT.

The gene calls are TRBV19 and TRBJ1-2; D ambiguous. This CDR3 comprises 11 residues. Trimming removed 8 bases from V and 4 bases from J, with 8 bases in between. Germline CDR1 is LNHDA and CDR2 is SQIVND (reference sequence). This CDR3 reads CASAAGYGYTF. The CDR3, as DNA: TGTGCCAGTGCGGCAGGCTATGGCTACACCTTC.

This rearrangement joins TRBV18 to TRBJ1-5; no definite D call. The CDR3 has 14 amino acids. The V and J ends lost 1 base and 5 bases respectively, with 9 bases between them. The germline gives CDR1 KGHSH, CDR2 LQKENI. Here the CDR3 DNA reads TGTGCCAGCTCACCACAGGGTGGGGATCAGCCCCAGCATTTT. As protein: CASSPQGGDQPQHF.

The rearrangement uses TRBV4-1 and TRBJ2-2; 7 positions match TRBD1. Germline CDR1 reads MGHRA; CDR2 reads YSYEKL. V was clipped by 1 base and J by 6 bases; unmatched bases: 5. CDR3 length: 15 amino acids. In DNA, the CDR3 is TGCGCCAGCAGCCAAGTAGACAGGGAATCCGGGGAGCTGTTTTTT. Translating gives CASSQVDRESGELFF.

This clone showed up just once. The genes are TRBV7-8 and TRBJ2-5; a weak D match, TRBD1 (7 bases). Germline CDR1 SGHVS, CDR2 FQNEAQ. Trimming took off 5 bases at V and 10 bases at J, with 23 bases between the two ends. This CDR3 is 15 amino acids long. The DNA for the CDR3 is TGTGCCAGCAGCCCGAGGAGCACAGGGGCGGGACTCCAGTACTTC. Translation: CASSPRSTGAGLQYF.

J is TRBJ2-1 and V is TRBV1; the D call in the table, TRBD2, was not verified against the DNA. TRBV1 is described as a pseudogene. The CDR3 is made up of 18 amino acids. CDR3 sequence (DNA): TGCACCAGCAGCCAAGATGAATGGGGCCGGAGGGGCTACAATGAGCAGTTCTTC. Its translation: CTSSQDEWGRRGYNEQFF.

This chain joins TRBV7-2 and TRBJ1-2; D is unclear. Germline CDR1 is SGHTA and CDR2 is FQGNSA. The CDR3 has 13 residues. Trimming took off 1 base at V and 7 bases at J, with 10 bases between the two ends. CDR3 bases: TGTGCCAGCAGCTTAGGAGTTCGGGTTGGCTACACCTTC. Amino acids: CASSLGVRVGYTF.

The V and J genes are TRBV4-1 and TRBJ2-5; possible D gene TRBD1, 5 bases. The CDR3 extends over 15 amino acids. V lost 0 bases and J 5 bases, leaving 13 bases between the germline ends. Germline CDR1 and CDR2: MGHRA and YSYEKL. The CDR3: CASSQDPGFRETQYF. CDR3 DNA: TGCGCCAGCAGCCAAGATCCAGGGTTTCGGGAGACCCAGTACTTC.

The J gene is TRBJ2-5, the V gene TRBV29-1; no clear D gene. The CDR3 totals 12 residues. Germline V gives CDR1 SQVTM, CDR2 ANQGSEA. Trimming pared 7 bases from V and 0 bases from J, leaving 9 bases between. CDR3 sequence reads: CSGYTYQETQYF. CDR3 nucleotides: TGCAGCGGGTACACGTACCAAGAGACCCAGTACTTC.

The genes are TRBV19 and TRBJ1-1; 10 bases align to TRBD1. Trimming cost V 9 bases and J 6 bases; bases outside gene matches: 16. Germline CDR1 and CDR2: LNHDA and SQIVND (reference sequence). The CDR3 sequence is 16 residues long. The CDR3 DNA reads TGTGCCAGCATCTCCGGGACAGGGGTCGGGATTCCTGAAGCTTTCTTT. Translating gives CASISGTGVGIPEAFF.

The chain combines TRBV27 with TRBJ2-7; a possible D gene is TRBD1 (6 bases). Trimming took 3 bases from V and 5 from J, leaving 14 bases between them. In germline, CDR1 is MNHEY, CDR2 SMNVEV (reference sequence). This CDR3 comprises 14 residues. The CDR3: CASSFTGHHNEQYF. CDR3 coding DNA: TGTGCCAGCAGTTTTACGGGACATCACAACGAGCAGTACTTC.

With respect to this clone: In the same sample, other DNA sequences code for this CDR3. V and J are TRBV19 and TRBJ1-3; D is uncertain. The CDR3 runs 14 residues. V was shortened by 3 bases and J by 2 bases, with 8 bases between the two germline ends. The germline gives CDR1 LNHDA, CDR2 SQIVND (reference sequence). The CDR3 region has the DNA TGTGCCAGTAGTATCGGGAGTCCTGGAAACACCATATATTTT. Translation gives CASSIGSPGNTIYF.

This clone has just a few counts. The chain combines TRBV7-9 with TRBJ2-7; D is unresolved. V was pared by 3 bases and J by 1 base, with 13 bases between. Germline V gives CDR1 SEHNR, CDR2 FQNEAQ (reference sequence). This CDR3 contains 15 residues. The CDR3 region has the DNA TGTGCCAGCAGCTTGGCAGGACGGCCGTCCTACGAGCAGTACTTC. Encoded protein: CASSLAGRPSYEQYF.

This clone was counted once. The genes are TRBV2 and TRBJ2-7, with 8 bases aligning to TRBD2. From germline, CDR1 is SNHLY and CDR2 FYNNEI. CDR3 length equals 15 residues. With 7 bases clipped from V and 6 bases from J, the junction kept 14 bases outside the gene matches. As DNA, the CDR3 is TGTGCCAGCAAGGGAAGCGGGGGTAGGGGTAGCGAGCAGTACTTC. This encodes CASKGSGGRGSEQYF.

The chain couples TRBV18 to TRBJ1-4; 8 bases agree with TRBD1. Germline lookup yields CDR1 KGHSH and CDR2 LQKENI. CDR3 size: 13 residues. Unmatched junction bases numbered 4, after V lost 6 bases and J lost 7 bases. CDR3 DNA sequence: TGTGCCAGCTCGCCCGACAGGGGTGAAAAACTGTTTTTT. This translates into CASSPDRGEKLFF.

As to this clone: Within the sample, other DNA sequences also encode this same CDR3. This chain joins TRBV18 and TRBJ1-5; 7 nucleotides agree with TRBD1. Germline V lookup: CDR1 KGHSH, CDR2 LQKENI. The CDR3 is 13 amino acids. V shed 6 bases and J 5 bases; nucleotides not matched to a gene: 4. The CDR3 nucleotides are TGTGCCAGCTCCTCAACAGGGGATCAGCCCCAGCATTTT. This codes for CASSSTGDQPQHF.

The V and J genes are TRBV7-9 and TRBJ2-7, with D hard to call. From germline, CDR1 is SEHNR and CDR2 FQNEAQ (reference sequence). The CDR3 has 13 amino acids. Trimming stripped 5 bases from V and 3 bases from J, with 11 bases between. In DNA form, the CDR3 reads TGTGCCAGCAGCCCCGGCGGTGTCTACGAGCAGTACTTC. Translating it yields CASSPGGVYEQYF.